This T cell receptor beta chain was captured by sequencing in a study of lymphopenia after photon versus proton radiotherapy. Only in-frame clones appear in the TCRdb table, and some are missing; sequencing was by immunoSEQ multiplex PCR. Of around 7,500 clones in the sample, more than 85% were seen once. Points from the study as a whole: Better survival with proton therapy was suggested as possible, not demonstrated. Under photons, naive T cells and diversity fell while effector/memory populations rose. A bigger post-nadir fall in TCR diversity correlated inversely with survival time in deceased patients. After the lymphocyte nadir, photon-treated repertoires showed oligoclonal expansion, especially of CD8+ Temra cells.

This clone was seen a single time. Its antigen is not identified. The germline gives CDR1 SGHTA, CDR2 FQGNSA. This CDR3 region has 14 residues. Trimming stripped 5 bases from V and 8 bases from J, with 15 bases between. This chain uses TRBV7-2 with TRBJ1-4; possibly TRBD1 for D (6 bases). The material sequenced was peripheral blood, taken from a patient treated with photon-based radiotherapy. This TCR was recovered from a woman in her seventies with pancreatic cancer. The CDR3 sequence is CASSQGRRGEKLFF. Here the CDR3 DNA reads TGTGCCAGCAGCCAGGGACGAAGGGGGGAAAAACTGTTTTTT.